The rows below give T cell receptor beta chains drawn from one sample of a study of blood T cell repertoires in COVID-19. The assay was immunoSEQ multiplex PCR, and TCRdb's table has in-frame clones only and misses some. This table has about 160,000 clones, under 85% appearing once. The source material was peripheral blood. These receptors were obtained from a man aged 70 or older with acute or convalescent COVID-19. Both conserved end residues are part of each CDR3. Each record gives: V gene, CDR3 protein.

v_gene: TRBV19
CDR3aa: CASSIGSGVNQPQHF

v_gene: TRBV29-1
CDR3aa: CSGTNTGELFF

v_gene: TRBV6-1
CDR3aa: CASSERGTRSYNEQFF

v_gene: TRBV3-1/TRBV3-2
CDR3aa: CASSLNRGLGNEQFF

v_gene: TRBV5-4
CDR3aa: CASSLDREDTQYF

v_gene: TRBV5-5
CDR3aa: CASSLDTGWDQPQHF

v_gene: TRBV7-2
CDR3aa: CASSFSGFSTDTQYF

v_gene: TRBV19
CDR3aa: CASSSGFGTTNEKLFF

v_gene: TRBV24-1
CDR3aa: CATSDAAGNSYEQYF

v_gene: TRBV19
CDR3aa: CASSDTGYSYGYTF

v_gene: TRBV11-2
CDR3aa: CASSTRLAGLGNTGELFF

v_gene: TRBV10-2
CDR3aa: CASSPPEFPRRETQYF

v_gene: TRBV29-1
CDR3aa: CSVGEYRGAYEQYF

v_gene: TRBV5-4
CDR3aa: CASSPRDSNYEQYF

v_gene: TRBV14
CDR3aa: CASSRGGQETQYF

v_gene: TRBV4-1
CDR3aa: CASSLGLLTDTQYF

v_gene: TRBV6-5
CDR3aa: CASSLTDRGGGYTF

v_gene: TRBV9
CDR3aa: CASSPSGTLSYNEQFF

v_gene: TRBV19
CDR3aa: CASSIGTSNTGELFF

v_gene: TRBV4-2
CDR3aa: CASSQQGSNTEAFF

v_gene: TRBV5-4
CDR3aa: CASNPAGTGNTEAFF

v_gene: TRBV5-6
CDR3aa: CASSLYGQGTYEQYF

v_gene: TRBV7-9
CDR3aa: CAIEGQGFYGYTF

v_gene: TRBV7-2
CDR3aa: CASSQTATPGNEQFF

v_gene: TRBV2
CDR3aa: CASSRSGTGVEPQHF

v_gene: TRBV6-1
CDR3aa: CASSATSRTGGNYGYTF

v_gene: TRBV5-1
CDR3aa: CASSLGGGSEKLFF

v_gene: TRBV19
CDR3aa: CASQEWSRGNEKLFF

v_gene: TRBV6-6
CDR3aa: CASSSDSSYGYTF

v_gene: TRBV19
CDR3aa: CASSHEGGGTYEQYF

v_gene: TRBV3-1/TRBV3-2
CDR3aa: CASSPRTASTDTQYF

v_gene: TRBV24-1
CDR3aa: CASAPGTGGTDTQYF

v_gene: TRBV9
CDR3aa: CASSVDARGTWNEQFF

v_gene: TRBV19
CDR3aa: CASSIPSPEAFF

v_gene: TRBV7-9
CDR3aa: CASSHTGQGGNEKLFF

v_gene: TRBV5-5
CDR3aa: CASALEGFSGNTIYF

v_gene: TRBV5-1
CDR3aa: CASSPGTGAIYGYTF

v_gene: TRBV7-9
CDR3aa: CASSLQNTEAFF

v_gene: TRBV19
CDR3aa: CASSMGTAQETQYF

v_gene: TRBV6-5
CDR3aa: CASRQTSGNYNEQFF

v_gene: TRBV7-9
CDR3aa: CASSSPPTGRGDTGELFF

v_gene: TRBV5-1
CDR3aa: CASSRGQSTDTQYF

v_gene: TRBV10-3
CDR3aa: CAISERRGQYF